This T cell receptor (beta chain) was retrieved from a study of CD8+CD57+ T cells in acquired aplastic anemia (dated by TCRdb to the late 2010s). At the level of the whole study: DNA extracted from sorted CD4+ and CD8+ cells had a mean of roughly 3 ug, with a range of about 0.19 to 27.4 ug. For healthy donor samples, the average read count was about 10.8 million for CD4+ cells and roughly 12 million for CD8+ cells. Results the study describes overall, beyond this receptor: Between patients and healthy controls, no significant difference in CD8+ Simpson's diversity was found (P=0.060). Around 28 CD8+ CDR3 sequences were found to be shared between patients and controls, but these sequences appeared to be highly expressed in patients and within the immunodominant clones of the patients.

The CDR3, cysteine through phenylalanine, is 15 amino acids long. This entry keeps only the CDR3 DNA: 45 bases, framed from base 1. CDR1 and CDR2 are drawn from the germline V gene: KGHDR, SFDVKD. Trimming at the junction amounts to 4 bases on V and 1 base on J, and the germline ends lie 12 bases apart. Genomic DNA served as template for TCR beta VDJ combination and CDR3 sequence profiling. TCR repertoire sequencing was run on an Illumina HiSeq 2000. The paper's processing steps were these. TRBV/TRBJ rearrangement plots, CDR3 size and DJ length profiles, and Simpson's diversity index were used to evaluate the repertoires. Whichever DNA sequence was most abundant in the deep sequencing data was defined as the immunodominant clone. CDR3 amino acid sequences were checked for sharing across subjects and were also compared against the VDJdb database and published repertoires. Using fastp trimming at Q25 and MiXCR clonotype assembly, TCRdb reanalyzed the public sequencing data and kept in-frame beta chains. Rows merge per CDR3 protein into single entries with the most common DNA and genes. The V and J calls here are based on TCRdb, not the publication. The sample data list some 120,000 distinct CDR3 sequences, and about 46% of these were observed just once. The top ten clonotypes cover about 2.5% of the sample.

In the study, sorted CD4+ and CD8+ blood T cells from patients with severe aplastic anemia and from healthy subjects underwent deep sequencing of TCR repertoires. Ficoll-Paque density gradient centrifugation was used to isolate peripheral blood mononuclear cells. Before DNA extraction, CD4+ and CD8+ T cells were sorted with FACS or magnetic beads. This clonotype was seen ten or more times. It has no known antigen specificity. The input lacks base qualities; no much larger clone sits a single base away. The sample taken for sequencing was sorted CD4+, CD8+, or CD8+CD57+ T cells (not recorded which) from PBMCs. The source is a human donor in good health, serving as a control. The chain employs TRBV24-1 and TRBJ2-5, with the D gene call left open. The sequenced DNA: TGTGCCACCAGTGACTCCAAGACTGTCCAAGAGACCCAGTACTTC. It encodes CATSDSKTVQETQYF.